The 2 T cell receptor beta chains reported below all come from one sample, sequenced in a study (dated by TCRdb to between 2014 and 2017). Tregs were isolated as CD4+CD25+CD127-/low cells. Library method: 5' RACE. Sequencing instrument: Illumina MiSeq. The public reads were reanalyzed by TCRdb: fastp trimming at Q25, MiXCR alignment, in-frame beta chains only. Each CDR3 protein appears once, grouped with its most common genes and DNA. The sample has about 40,000 distinct CDR3 sequences on record, around a fifth of them singletons. Roughly 4% of the sample comes from the top ten. The sequenced sample was Tregs sorted from a lymph node. Receptors were obtained from a female donor with breast cancer.

The chain uses TRBV12-3 or TRBV12-4 and TRBJ1-6; 8 bases line up with TRBD1. This CDR3 region has 14 residues. V gave up 4 bases and J gave up 9 bases; unmatched junction bases: 5. The CDR3 here is CASSWDRQSSPLHF. In nucleotides, the CDR3 is TGTGCCAGCAGTTGGGACAGGCAGAGTTCACCCCTCCACTTT.

This chain uses TRBV4-1 with TRBJ1-5; D unclear. Per germline, CDR1 MGHRA and CDR2 YSYEKL. V lost 0 bases and J lost 4, with 13 bases in between. The CDR3 loop spans 16 amino acids. The CDR3 coding sequence is TGCGCCAGCAGCCAAGAAAACCCGATAAGGAATCAGCCCCAGCATTTT. This gives the protein CASSQENPIRNQPQHF.